This TCR beta chain was sequenced for a study of Ad26.COV2.S vaccination and SARS-CoV-2 variants. The CDR3 has 11 residues. The germline V gene encodes CDR1 SQVTM and CDR2 ANQGSEA. The V gene lost 4 bases and the J gene lost 4 bases, with 7 bases spanning the gap. This clone was observed once. Its antigen is unknown. The treatment was: about 20 received Ad26.COV2.S at low or high dose, single or two shots; roughly five received placebo; per-sample allocation not given. At day 63 after the first vaccine or placebo injection, samples were drawn. The administered vaccine (an Ad26 vector) expressed Wuhan-strain SARS-CoV-2 spike. Using immunoSEQ multiplex PCR, the repertoire was profiled, and TCRdb retains in-frame clones only, with some absent. The sample has roughly 510,000 clones; 87% are singletons. Regarding the study as a whole: In TCR breadth and depth analyses, total T cell responses may have been underestimated.

V is TRBV29-1 and J is TRBJ2-5; D remains unclear. The clonotype originates from a person aged 18-60 years who received the Ad26.COV2.S COVID-19 vaccine or a placebo. The input for sequencing was peripheral blood, taken in a trial of Ad26.COV2.S vaccine versus placebo. CDR3 sequence reads: CSVGVGETQYF. The CDR3 DNA sequence: TGCAGCGTTGGGGTGGGAGAGACCCAGTACTTC.